The entry below gives a single T cell receptor beta chain sequence along with its context. Its antigen is undetermined. In germline, CDR1 is MDHEN, CDR2 SYDVKM. CDR3 length equals 15 residues. The V segment lost 1 base and the J segment 3 bases; nucleotides outside the gene matches: 4. Treatment reported: approximately nine-day PBMC culture with coronavirus spike peptide pools or control peptides (ViraFEST assay). It was before the COVID-19 pandemic (2011-2018) that the unexposed donor's CD4+ T cells were collected. First, ViraFEST expanded antigen-specific T cells with peptide pools, and next it sequenced the TCRs. From unexposed donors, CD4+ T cells were probed, cells permitting, with SARS-CoV-2 S/N and four cold-coronavirus spikes. This specimen belongs to a study of vaccination and CD4 T cells after COVID-19. Study as a whole: A CEFX pool, an HIV-1 Nef pool, or no peptide went to control cultures. Findings and caveats of the study: Within the convalescent patients, a median roughly 87% of the SARS-CoV-2-reactive clones were ones that appeared only post-vaccination.

Once obtained from cultured CD4+ T cells, the DNA was sequenced using the Oncomine TCR Beta short-read assay. From CD4+ T cells that had been cultured, genomic DNA was extracted. Using its own MiXCR run on the PCR reads, TCRdb lists one record per CDR3 protein. The table shows under 7,000 distinct CDR3 sequences, with around 34% occurring only once. The sequenced sample was CD4+ T cells from blood, cultured in vitro. The chain recombines TRBV28 with TRBJ2-7; 9 nucleotides line up with TRBD2. The TCR originated in a human donor in good health. For the CDR3, the DNA is TGTGCCAGCAGTTTATTCACTAGCGGGCTCTACGAGCAGTACTTC. It is translated as CASSLFTSGLYEQYF.